Reported below is one T cell receptor beta chain. The data originate from a study of blood T cell repertoires in COVID-19. At the level of the study: Donors in the United States, Italy and Spain gave samples during acute or convalescent COVID-19. PBMCs, B-cell-depleted T cells, or T cells provided the cDNA or gDNA that made up the material.

The CDR3 sequence is 13 residues long. The germline V gene has CDR1 SSHAT and CDR2 FNYEAQ (reference sequence). Trimming left V 4 bases short and J 5 bases short, with 8 bases between. Original processing methods: Estimated nucleated cell counts came from reference gene primer amplification. Sequencing used immunoSEQ multiplex PCR; TCRdb keeps in-frame clones, though not all of them. V and J calls and clone size come straight from that table; D and trimming were deduced from the DNA. The top ten clones hold roughly 1.2% of a sample with over 65,000 clones, 88% of them seen once. The genes are TRBV7-7 and TRBJ2-2; a weak D match, TRBD1 (6 bases). The sequence derives from a woman in her sixties with acute or convalescent COVID-19. Sequencing used peripheral blood. The CDR3 here is CASSSTGTGELFF. The CDR3 DNA sequence: TGTGCCAGCAGCTCTACAGGGACCGGGGAGCTGTTTTTT. Drawing the rest from reference TRBV7-7 and TRBJ2-2, the complete variable domain is GAGVSQSPRYKVTKRGQDVTLRCDPISSHATLYWYQQALGQGPEFLTYFNYEAQPDKSGLPSDRFSAERPEGSISTLTIQRTEQRDSAMYRCASSSTGTGELFFGEGSRLTVL.